These 28 T cell receptor beta chains originate from one sample sequenced in a study of T cell responses to AZD1222 COVID-19 vaccine. This table comes from immunoSEQ multiplex PCR, and its TCRdb copy is limited to in-frame clones, with some not included. This table holds 65,000 to 85,000 clones, roughly 84% found once. The material was peripheral blood, obtained on day 0 of AZD1222 vaccination. The receptors were gathered from an adult in good health.

The chain recombines TRBV18 with TRBJ2-1; 8 bases match TRBD1. The CDR3 contains 15 residues. The germline gives CDR1 KGHSH, CDR2 LQKENI. Trimming removed 4 bases from V and 8 bases from J; junction bases left unmatched: 10. In DNA, the CDR3 is TGTGCCAGCTCACAAATGACAGGGGACTTTGATGAGCAGTTCTTC. Residues: CASSQMTGDFDEQFF.

The chain couples TRBV24-1 to TRBJ2-2; D is uncertain. CDR1 and CDR2 from the germline V gene are KGHDR and SFDVKD. This CDR3 has 13 amino acids. Trimming left V 4 bases short and J 1 base short, with 3 bases between. CDR3 nucleotides: TGTGCCACCAGTGAAGGGAACACCGGGGAGCTGTTTTTT. Translation: CATSEGNTGELFF.

In this sample, this clone turned up once. The rearrangement joins TRBV10-2 to TRBJ2-7; D unclear. This CDR3 has 11 amino acids. Trimming stripped 3 bases from V and 7 bases from J, with 7 bases between. Per germline, CDR1 WSHSY and CDR2 SAAADI. The CDR3 sequence: CASSDLREQYV. In DNA, the CDR3 is TGCGCCAGCAGTGACTTGAGGGAGCAGTACGTC.

This clone is medium-sized (0.01 to 0.1%) by share. This rearrangement joins TRBV5-4 to TRBJ2-4, with D perhaps TRBD1 or TRBD2 (6 bases each). Germline CDR1 reads SGHNT; CDR2 reads YYREEE (reference sequence). Trimming left V 1 base short and J 4 bases short, with 15 bases between. This CDR3 is 16 amino acids long. The CDR3 DNA reads as TGTGCCAGCAGCTTGAGGGGGGATCTAGCTAAAAACATTCAGTACTTC. This translates into CASSLRGDLAKNIQYF.

The V gene is TRBV5-1, the J gene TRBJ2-5, with 7 bases fitting TRBD2. Trimming took 2 bases from V and 5 from J; bases not matched to a gene: 6. The CDR3 has 14 amino acids. CDR1 SGHRS and CDR2 YFSETQ come from the germline V gene. Written as DNA, the CDR3 is TGCGCCAGCAGCTTTAAGTCTAGCGGCGAGACCCAGTACTTC. Protein sequence: CASSFKSSGETQYF. Filled out from reference TRBV5-1 and TRBJ2-5, the complete variable domain reads KAGVTQTPRYLIKTRGQQVTLSCSPISGHRSVSWYQQTPGQGLQFLFEYFSETQRNKGNFPGRFSGRQFSNSRSEMNVSTLELGDSALYLCASSFKSSGETQYFGPGTRLLVL.

This chain joins TRBV2 and TRBJ2-1; no clear D gene. Germline V gene lookup returns CDR1 SNHLY and CDR2 FYNNEI. This CDR3 region has 11 residues. Trimming pared 3 bases from V and 15 bases from J, leaving 12 bases between. The chain's CDR3 is CASSEQVWGFF. CDR3 in DNA: TGTGCCAGCAGTGAGCAGGTGTGGGGGTTCTTC.

The J gene is TRBJ1-4, the V gene TRBV3-1 (or the pseudogene TRBV3-2); D is unclear. This CDR3 has 14 amino acids. Trimming shortened V by 3 bases and J by 4 bases, and 9 bases separated the two germline ends. The germline CDR1 and CDR2 sequences are LGHDT and YNNKEL (reference sequence). As DNA, the CDR3 is TGTGCCAGCAGCCACGCAGCTGATAATGAAAAACTGTTTTTT. Translated, it gives CASSHAADNEKLFF.

The chain is built from TRBV28 and TRBJ2-7, with D tentatively TRBD2 (5 bases). This CDR3 is 17 amino acids long. The V gene's germline CDR1 is MDHEN and CDR2 SYDVKM. The ends were cut back, 4 bases at V and 1 base at J, with 20 bases in the middle. DNA of the CDR3: TGTGCCAGCAGTTCGAGTCGGTGGGCGGGCAGGTCCTACGAGCAGTACGTC. Translation gives CASSSSRWAGRSYEQYV.

This clone has only a few counts. The junction does not match germline at one end; this may be a read error. V is TRBV7-8 and J is TRBJ2-2, with 9 positions matching TRBD2. The germline V gene has CDR1 SGHVS and CDR2 FQNEAQ. CDR3 size: 16 residues. CDR3 amino acids: CASSLIPSGNPGELFF. Written as DNA, the CDR3 is TGTGCCAGCAGCTTAATTCCTAGCGGGAACCCCGGGGAGCTGTTTTTT.

This sequence joins TRBV11-2 and TRBJ1-5, with D tentatively TRBD1 (5 bases). Trimming removed 8 bases at V and 3 bases at J, with 11 bases between. Looked up from germline, CDR1 is SGHAT and CDR2 is FQNNGV. This CDR3 spans 13 amino acids. The CDR3 reads CASAGGPNQPQHF. The CDR3 DNA reads as TGTGCCAGCGCGGGGGGACCCAATCAGCCCCAGCATTTT.

The count of this clone is one. The chain joins TRBV20-1 to TRBJ2-3; D is perhaps TRBD1 (5 bases). The germline CDR1 and CDR2 sequences are DFQATT and SNEGSKA (reference sequence). The CDR3 loop spans 13 amino acids. Trimming stripped 3 bases from V and 5 bases from J, with 12 bases between. The CDR3 reads CSASEGQGDTQYF. The CDR3 region has the DNA TGCAGTGCTAGTGAAGGGCAGGGAGATACGCAGTATTTT.

This clone showed up just a few times. The rearrangement uses TRBV30 and TRBJ1-1, with 10 bases that match TRBD1. This CDR3 contains 17 residues. The germline V gene encodes CDR1 GTSNPN and CDR2 SVGIG (reference sequence). The J segment lost 4 bases and the V segment lost 7 bases, leaving 18 bases of the junction unmatched. The DNA of the CDR3 is TGTGCCTATACCTTGCGGGACAGGGGTCGGATCGGCACTGAAGCTTTCTTT. Protein product: CAYTLRDRGRIGTEAFF.

V gene TRBV19 combines with J gene TRBJ2-3; perhaps TRBD2 as D (7 bases). The CDR3 covers 22 residues. Trimming took off 6 bases at V and 12 bases at J, with 46 bases between the two ends. CDR1 LNHDA and CDR2 SQIVND come from the germline V gene (reference sequence). The CDR3 is CASSGPLGGTITGTTDPYLQYF. Written as DNA, the CDR3 is TGTGCCAGTAGCGGCCCCCTGGGGGGGACAATCACCGGGACTACGGACCCATATCTTCAGTATTTT.

This clone was seen a single time. The rearrangement joins TRBV6-4 to TRBJ2-1; D might be TRBD2 (5 bases). Germline V gene lookup returns CDR1 MRHNA and CDR2 SNTAGT. This CDR3 comprises 13 residues. The V and J ends lost 1 base and 8 bases respectively, with 9 bases between them. In DNA, the CDR3 is TGTGCCAGCAGTGACTTGGCGGGCTATGAGCAGTTCTTC. Amino acids: CASSDLAGYEQFF.

The chain joins TRBV7-2 to TRBJ2-5; no firm D call. CDR3 length: 12 residues. The germline CDR1 and CDR2 sequences are SGHTA and FQGNSA. Trimming left V 6 bases short and J 8 bases short, with 13 bases between. The CDR3 loop is CASSNRPTTQYF. CDR3 DNA sequence: TGTGCCAGCAGTAATCGCCCAACCACCCAGTACTTC.

The table lists this clone with a count of one. The CDR3 reads CATSDQTSGRAYEQFF. DNA of the CDR3: TGTGCCACCAGTGACCAAACTAGCGGGAGGGCCTATGAGCAGTTCTTC. J is TRBJ2-1 and V is TRBV24-1, with 13 bases identical to TRBD2. Unmatched junction bases numbered 7, after V lost 4 bases and J lost 8 bases. This CDR3 has 16 residues. Looked up from germline, CDR1 is KGHDR and CDR2 is SFDVKD.

The chain carries TRBV3-1 (or the pseudogene TRBV3-2) and TRBJ1-5; no definite D call. The ends were cut back, 1 base at V and 3 bases at J, with 10 bases in the middle. The CDR3 is made up of 15 amino acids. The germline CDR1 and CDR2 sequences are LGHDT and YNNKEL (reference sequence). Here the CDR3 reads CASSQGYGINQPQHF. CDR3 DNA: TGTGCCAGCAGCCAAGGCTATGGTATCAATCAGCCCCAGCATTTT.

This rearrangement joins TRBV2 to TRBJ1-3; 10 bases line up with TRBD1. From germline, CDR1 is SNHLY and CDR2 FYNNEI. Losses at the gene ends were 6 bases for V and 7 bases for J; bases not matched to a gene: 6. The CDR3 consists of 14 residues. The chain's CDR3 is CASSDRGLRNTIYF. The CDR3 coding sequence is TGTGCCAGCAGCGACAGGGGGCTTAGGAACACCATATATTTT.

The chain is built from TRBV15 and TRBJ1-1, with D unresolved. V lost 0 bases and J lost 5, with 10 bases in between. The CDR3 is 14 residues long. Germline V gene data show CDR1 as LNHNV and CDR2 as YYDKDF (reference sequence). The CDR3 loop is CATSRDAGETEAFF. DNA of the CDR3: TGTGCCACCAGCAGAGATGCGGGTGAAACTGAAGCTTTCTTT. The whole variable domain, remainder taken from reference TRBV15 and TRBJ1-1, is DAMVIQNPRYQVTQFGKPVTLSCSQTLNHNVMYWYQQKSSQAPKLLFHYYDKDFNNEADTPDNFQSRRPNTSFCFLDIRSPGLGDTAMYLCATSRDAGETEAFFGQGTRLTVV.

V usage is TRBV6-2 or TRBV6-3 and J usage is TRBJ2-7; TRBD2 matches 11 bases. With 5 bases clipped from V and 0 bases from J, the junction kept 6 bases outside the gene matches. Germline V gene lookup returns CDR1 MNHEY and CDR2 SVGEGT. This CDR3 has 16 amino acids. Here the CDR3 DNA reads TGTGCCAGCAGTCCGATTAGCGGGAGGGTCTCCTACGAGCAGTACTTC. It codes for CASSPISGRVSYEQYF.

This chain connects TRBV10-2 to TRBJ2-7; 7 bases align to TRBD1. This CDR3 comprises 12 residues. Germline V gene sequence: CDR1 WSHSY, CDR2 SAAADI. With V trimmed by 7 bases and J by 3 bases, 3 bases remained unmatched. CDR3 residues: CASKGQNYEQYV. In DNA form, the CDR3 reads TGCGCCAGCAAGGGACAGAACTACGAGCAGTACGTC.

This clone has just a few counts. This chain links TRBV5-1 with TRBJ2-3; 10 bases are a match to TRBD2. The CDR3 is made up of 16 amino acids. Germline-derived CDR1 and CDR2 are SGHRS and YFSETQ. Trimming took 0 bases from V and 5 from J; bases not matched to a gene: 6. DNA of the CDR3: TGCGCCAGCAGCTTGGGACTAGCGGGTAGTGTAGATACGCAGTATTTT. Translating it yields CASSLGLAGSVDTQYF.

The gene calls are TRBV19 and TRBJ2-1; TRBD2 might be the D (5 bases). Germline assignment: CDR1 LNHDA and CDR2 SQIVND (reference sequence). With 7 bases removed from V and 2 bases from J, the gap between germline ends came to 18 bases. The CDR3 has 16 amino acids. In DNA, the CDR3 is TGTGCCAGTACTCATCAAGGAGGATCCCCCTACAATGAGCAGTTCTTC. Its translation is CASTHQGGSPYNEQFF.

V and J are TRBV5-1 and TRBJ1-1; the D gene is possibly TRBD1 (5 bases). The CDR3 runs to 18 residues. Germline values: CDR1 SGHRS, CDR2 YFSETQ. Trimming shortened V by 5 bases and J by 1 base, and 24 bases separated the two germline ends. CDR3 sequence: CASSYTEGSGGWNTEAFF. CDR3 nucleotides: TGCGCCAGCAGTTACACCGAGGGGTCAGGTGGGTGGAACACTGAAGCTTTCTTT.

This clone was detected only a few times. This CDR3 reads CAWSGSGNQPQHF. The CDR3 region has the DNA TGTGCCTGGAGTGGCAGTGGAAATCAGCCCCAGCATTTT. The chain couples TRBV30 to TRBJ1-5; D not resolved. The germline V gene encodes CDR1 GTSNPN and CDR2 SVGIG (reference sequence). The CDR3 length is 13 residues. V dropped 1 base and J dropped 4 bases, with 8 bases sitting between them.

The chain couples TRBV27 to TRBJ1-6; D is possibly TRBD1 (5 bases). Trimming removed 6 bases at V and 8 bases at J, with 11 bases between. Looked up from germline, CDR1 is MNHEY and CDR2 is SMNVEV (reference sequence). The CDR3 contains 13 residues. For the CDR3, the DNA is TGTGCCAGCAGGCCCGGGACCCATTCACCCCTCCACTTT. Its translation is CASRPGTHSPLHF.

The chain is built from TRBV28 and TRBJ1-1; tentative D call: TRBD1 (5 bases). This CDR3 contains 14 residues. Trimming pared 6 bases from V and 0 bases from J, leaving 11 bases between. Germline-derived CDR1 and CDR2 are MDHEN and SYDVKM. CDR3 nucleotide sequence: TGTGCCAGCAGCCCGGGAGGGGTGAACACTGAAGCTTTCTTT. It specifies CASSPGGVNTEAFF.

This rearrangement joins TRBV6-5 to TRBJ1-5; no reliable D call. Germline loops: CDR1 MNHEY, CDR2 SVGAGI. CDR3 length: 14 residues. The V and J ends lost 0 bases and 7 bases respectively, with 10 bases between them. Written as DNA, the CDR3 is TGTGCCAGCAGTTACTCCCGCGAGGTCCAGCCCCAGCATTTT. This encodes CASSYSREVQPQHF.